The 20 T cell receptor beta chains below come from one sample, sequenced in a study of T cell repertoires in cytomegalovirus infection. A single record per CDR3 protein comes from TCRdb applying MiXCR to the reads. The table shows 370,000 or so distinct CDR3 sequences, with approximately 30% occurring only once. Antigens of these TCRs are unknown. The specimen was cultured PBMCs, collected from culture after CMV antigen stimulation. The receptors were sampled from a human donor in good health (CMV status not recorded). Some clones in this sample may be carry-over from other donors' samples.

The genes are TRBV6-4 and TRBJ1-1, with TRBD1 matching over 9 bases. With 8 bases clipped from V and 1 base from J, the junction kept 20 bases outside the gene matches. Germline V CDR1 and CDR2: MRHNA, SNTAGT. The CDR3 is made up of 19 amino acids. CDR3 coding DNA: TGTGCCAGCTATCCCCTAACGTTACAGGGGGCGGATTCGAACACTGAAGCTTTCTTT. It codes for CASYPLTLQGADSNTEAFF.

This clonotype was seen a handful of times. The rearrangement joins TRBV19 to TRBJ1-2; D is ambiguous. V was cut by 0 bases and J by 6 bases, with 14 bases left in between. CDR1 is LNHDA and CDR2 is SQIVND in the germline V gene (reference sequence). This CDR3 spans 15 amino acids. The CDR3 loop reads CASSIEKGVIDGYTF. In DNA form, the CDR3 reads TGTGCCAGTAGTATAGAGAAGGGAGTGATTGATGGCTACACCTTC.

The sample holds a few counts of this clonotype. The chain uses TRBV27 and TRBJ1-6, with D maybe TRBD1 (5 bases). V lost 6 bases, J lost 7 bases, and 31 bases lay in between. The CDR3 length is 20 residues. Germline V gene sequence: CDR1 MNHEY, CDR2 SMNVEV (reference sequence). This CDR3 reads CASSLTPGAPGLSSNSPLHF. CDR3 DNA: TGTGCCAGCAGCCTCACACCTGGGGCCCCTGGCCTATCTTCCAATTCACCCCTCCACTTT.

This clonotype was counted a few times. As DNA, the CDR3 is TGTGCCAGTAGTATCGGGAAGGGGGCGGTCGATGAGCAGTTCTTC. It is translated as CASSIGKGAVDEQFF. The chain uses TRBV19 and TRBJ2-1; TRBD1 matches at 7 bases. The length of the CDR3 is 15 residues. Germline CDR1 and CDR2: LNHDA and SQIVND (reference sequence). Trimming took 3 bases from V and 8 from J; bases not matched to a gene: 10.

The chain's CDR3 is CASSSGLAGRFKYF. CDR3 sequence (DNA): TGTGCCAGCAGCTCGGGACTAGCGGGACGGTTTAAATATTTT. This rearrangement joins TRBV28 to TRBJ2-3, with TRBD2 matching 13 bases. Unmatched junction bases numbered 12, after V lost 6 bases and J lost 15 bases. The CDR3 runs to 14 residues. Germline V lookup: CDR1 MDHEN, CDR2 SYDVKM.

The chain couples TRBV29-1 to TRBJ1-1; D possibly corresponds to TRBD1 (6 bases). Germline CDR1 is SQVTM and CDR2 is ANQGSEA. This CDR3 has 12 amino acids. V was cut by 7 bases and J by 10 bases, with 19 bases left in between. This CDR3 reads CSGSHQQGVAFF. CDR3 coding DNA: TGCAGCGGGTCACATCAACAGGGTGTAGCTTTCTTT.

The V call is TRBV18, the J call TRBJ2-3, with 8 bases identical to TRBD1. CDR3 length: 14 residues. With V trimmed by 4 bases and J by 4 bases, 4 bases remained unmatched. The germline gives CDR1 KGHSH, CDR2 LQKENI. The CDR3 here is CASSQQGESDTQYF. The CDR3 DNA sequence: TGTGCCAGCTCACAACAGGGGGAGTCAGATACGCAGTATTTT.

This sequence joins TRBV27 and TRBJ1-2; D is possibly TRBD1 (6 bases). The CDR3 has 14 residues. Germline CDR1 is MNHEY and CDR2 is SMNVEV (reference sequence). With 0 bases removed from V and 6 bases from J, the gap between germline ends came to 11 bases. CDR3 amino acids: CASSLSFRGDGYTF. Written as DNA, the CDR3 is TGTGCCAGCAGTTTATCGTTCAGGGGAGATGGCTACACCTTC.

The rearrangement joins TRBV19 to TRBJ1-5; 9 nucleotides agree with TRBD1. The germline V gene encodes CDR1 LNHDA and CDR2 SQIVND (reference sequence). With V trimmed by 3 bases and J by 5 bases, 5 bases remained unmatched. This CDR3 region has 15 residues. In DNA form, the CDR3 reads TGTGCCAGTAGTATTTCCGGACAGGGGCATCAGCCCCAGCATTTT. It yields the protein CASSISGQGHQPQHF.

This clonotype was observed a handful of times. The gene calls are TRBV10-3 and TRBJ2-7; TRBD1 is a possible D gene (5 bases). Trimming cost V 6 bases and J 0 bases, with 12 bases left between them. This CDR3 region has 14 residues. CDR1 and CDR2 (germline): ENHRY, SYGVKD. CDR3: CAISPSDTSYEQYF. As DNA, the CDR3 is TGTGCCATCAGCCCATCGGACACCTCCTACGAGCAGTACTTC.

V and J are TRBV7-9 and TRBJ2-3, with 9 nucleotides matching TRBD2. The germline V gene encodes CDR1 SEHNR and CDR2 FQNEAQ (reference sequence). Trimming removed 4 bases from V and 0 bases from J; junction bases left unmatched: 8. The CDR3 consists of 17 residues. CDR3 region: CASSSRRLAASTDTQYF. CDR3 in DNA: TGTGCCAGCAGCTCTCGCAGACTAGCGGCTAGCACAGATACGCAGTATTTT.

CDR3 region: CASTPPRRCEQYV. CDR3 coding DNA: TGTGCCAGCACCCCCCCCCGCCGGTGTGAGCAGTACGTC. The V gene is TRBV11-2, the J gene TRBJ2-7; D gene uncertain. Between the trimmed V and J ends, which lost 7 bases and 7 bases, there was a span of 17 bases. The CDR3 spans 13 residues. Germline assignment: CDR1 SGHAT and CDR2 FQNNGV.

The chain has TRBV20-1 and TRBJ2-1; 10 bases align to TRBD2. Germline CDR1 and CDR2: DFQATT and SNEGSKA (reference sequence). This CDR3 comprises 15 residues. V was clipped by 5 bases and J by 6 bases; unmatched bases: 10. CDR3 coding DNA: TGCAGTGCTGCGAGACTAGCGGGCCGCTCCAATGAGCAGTTCTTC. Its protein is CSAARLAGRSNEQFF.

This clonotype was seen a handful of times. The chain uses TRBV7-8 and TRBJ1-3; D gene ambiguous. The germline V gene encodes CDR1 SGHVS and CDR2 FQNEAQ. Trimming pared 5 bases from V and 0 bases from J, leaving 11 bases between. CDR3 length: 15 amino acids. The CDR3 reads CASSTYGVSGNTIYF. CDR3 in DNA: TGTGCCAGCAGCACGTATGGGGTCTCTGGAAACACCATATATTTT.

Here the CDR3 DNA reads TGTGCCAGCAGCCGCACCGGGCCTCGGGGGGAAAAACTGTTTTTT. Translating gives CASSRTGPRGEKLFF. V is TRBV3-1 and J is TRBJ1-4, with D perhaps TRBD1 (5 bases). The V end lost 4 bases, the J end lost 8 bases, and 17 bases lay between the germline ends. Germline V gene sequence: CDR1 LGHDT, CDR2 YNNKEL (reference sequence). The CDR3 consists of 15 residues.

The table lists this clonotype with a few counts. The chain is built from TRBV9 and TRBJ2-7; 8 bases line up with TRBD1. The CDR3 loop spans 15 amino acids. Germline CDR1 reads SGDLS; CDR2 reads YYNGEE. After removal of 0 bases from V and 1 base from J, the junction contained 3 bases not matched to a gene. The CDR3 sequence: CASSVGTGSSYEQYF. DNA of the CDR3: TGTGCCAGCAGCGTAGGGACAGGGTCTTCCTACGAGCAGTACTTC.

This chain joins TRBV5-6 and TRBJ1-2; 7 bases fit TRBD1. V shed 0 bases, J shed 5 bases, and the junction held 7 bases outside the gene matches. CDR1 and CDR2 from the germline V gene are SGHDT and YYEEEE. The CDR3 sequence is 15 residues long. CDR3 DNA sequence: TGTGCCAGCAGCTTGGAGGGACAGCGGGCATATGGCTACACCTTC. Its translation: CASSLEGQRAYGYTF.

This sequence joins TRBV27 and TRBJ1-6, with a tentative D call TRBD1 (5 bases). The CDR3 length is 14 residues. CDR1 is MNHEY and CDR2 is SMNVEV in the germline V gene (reference sequence). Trimming cost V 11 bases and J 7 bases, with 18 bases left between them. The CDR3 loop is CASRGVYVNSPLHF. The DNA of the CDR3 is TGTGCCTCGAGAGGGGTTTATGTCAATTCACCCCTCCACTTT.

The V gene is TRBV20-1, the J gene TRBJ2-7; 8 nucleotides line up with TRBD2. The CDR3 has 13 residues. After removal of 5 bases from V and 3 bases from J, the junction contained 6 bases not matched to a gene. The germline gives CDR1 DFQATT, CDR2 SNEGSKA (reference sequence). Here the CDR3 DNA reads TGCAGTGCTGTTCGGGAGGGCCGCTACGAGCAGTACTTC. Its translation: CSAVREGRYEQYF.

This chain links TRBV6-5 with TRBJ2-7; D gene uncertain. V shed 0 bases and J shed 1 base, with 7 bases lying between them. The length of the CDR3 is 14 residues. The V gene's germline CDR1 is MNHEY and CDR2 SVGAGI. The CDR3 DNA follows: TGTGCCAGCAGTTACTCGAAACAGTCCTACGAGCAGTACTTC. It codes for CASSYSKQSYEQYF.